This T cell receptor beta chain comes out of a study of blood T cell repertoires in COVID-19. Study context: Spain, Italy and the United States supplied samples that represented acute and convalescent COVID-19.

Methods used by the authors: Amplifying reference gene primers gave estimates of nucleated cell counts. The method was immunoSEQ multiplex PCR; TCRdb's version includes in-frame clones alone and lacks a portion of them. The V and J calls and clone size come from that table; D and trimming were worked out from the DNA. The table lists tens of thousands of clones, 85% to 90% of them singletons. V shed 4 bases and J 8 bases; nucleotides not matched to a gene: 11. CDR3 length: 16 residues. Germline CDR1 MNHEY, CDR2 SVGAGI. The sample taken for sequencing was peripheral blood. The genes are TRBV6-5 and TRBJ2-1, with 10 positions matching TRBD2. The clonotype originates from a man aged 55 to 70 with acute or convalescent COVID-19. The CDR3 spells CASSSLAGGGGDEQFF. The CDR3 coding sequence is TGTGCCAGCAGTTCGTTAGCGGGAGGCGGAGGGGATGAGCAGTTCTTC.